These 2 T cell receptor beta chains share one sample of origin, sequenced in a study of human T cells and chemical hapten exposure. Time point meaning: pre-sensitization, week 0. The treatment denotes: therapeutic diphenylcyclopropenone sensitization with weekly scalp DPC. Whole blood, unfractionated, served as the material for total RNA extraction. Via MiXCR, TCRdb re-called the RACE reads, giving one row per CDR3 protein. The sample lists some 36,000 distinct CDR3 sequences, approximately 10% seen once, with roughly a quarter in the top ten. This material consisted of whole blood, taken in connection with sensitization to the hapten diphenylcyclopropenone (DPC). The receptors stem from a man between 45 and 60 years old with alopecia areata. Some clones in this sample may be carry-over from other donors' samples.

This clonotype showed up just a few times. The chain has TRBV27 and TRBJ1-5; no clear D gene. Germline CDR1 is MNHEY and CDR2 is SMNVEV (reference sequence). V was clipped by 5 bases and J by 3 bases, with 11 bases between them. The CDR3 runs 14 residues. The CDR3 DNA follows: TGTGCCAGCAGTCTACGTTCGAACAATCAGCCCCAGCATTTT. This translates into CASSLRSNNQPQHF.

This clonotype was counted a few times. The V and J genes are TRBV7-8 and TRBJ2-1, with 11 nucleotides matching TRBD2. CDR1 and CDR2 from the germline V gene are SGHVS and FQNEAQ. The CDR3 length is 15 residues. With 7 bases clipped from V and 3 bases from J, the junction kept 5 bases outside the gene matches. This CDR3 reads CASTPGLADYNEQFF. The CDR3 DNA follows: TGTGCCAGCACCCCGGGACTAGCGGACTACAATGAGCAGTTCTTC.